This T cell receptor (beta chain) was sequenced for a study of cytomegalovirus exposure and HLA in healthy donors. Whole-study findings and limits: Many donors carried some public TCRs, although rarity characterized most TCR sequences. It was reported that the classifier diagnosed cytomegalovirus status with high specificity and sensitivity in both the original and validation cohorts. Investigators reported around 150 TCR beta chains as tied to cytomegalovirus.

Remarks on this clone: The antigen is undetermined.

Trimming cost V 1 base and J 8 bases, with 12 bases left between them. The CDR3 length is 14 residues. Per the germline V gene, CDR1 is SGHRS and CDR2 is YFSETQ. Only in-frame clones appear in the TCRdb table, and some are missing; sequencing was by immunoSEQ multiplex PCR. Among roughly 110,000 clones listed, about 85% were seen once. Specimen: PBMCs. The sequence derives from a woman under 30 in good health and CMV-seropositive. This chain links TRBV5-1 with TRBJ1-4; D gene unclear. CDR3 coding DNA: TGCGCCAGCAGCTTGAGTCGGGGAGAGGAAAAACTGTTTTTT. This sequence encodes CASSLSRGEEKLFF.